One and the same sample provided the 31 T cell receptor beta chains below, sequenced in a study of cytomegalovirus exposure and HLA in healthy donors. With 60 Vbeta and 13 Jbeta primers, the PCR was carried out. Data came from immunoSEQ multiplex PCR; TCRdb stores just in-frame clones and leaves some out. The table includes 150,000 to 200,000 clones, about 78% detected once. Source material: PBMCs. The receptor source for this set is a man aged 55 to 70 in good health and CMV-seronegative.

This clone was picked up a small number of times. This chain connects TRBV5-8 to TRBJ1-2; 7 bases align to TRBD1. CDR1 SGHTS and CDR2 YDEGEE come from the germline V gene. Trimming removed 5 bases from V and 3 bases from J; junction bases left unmatched: 7. The length of the CDR3 is 14 residues. CDR3 sequence: CASRLGGADYGYTF. CDR3 nucleotides: TGTGCCAGCAGGCTAGGGGGCGCCGACTATGGCTACACCTTC.

The J gene is TRBJ1-1, the V gene TRBV27, with D perhaps matching TRBD1 (6 bases). Trimming left V 6 bases short and J 1 base short, with 12 bases between. CDR3 length: 14 amino acids. In germline, CDR1 is MNHEY, CDR2 SMNVEV (reference sequence). The CDR3 nucleotides read TGTGCCAGCAGGTCGGGGGGCTGGAACACTGAAGCTTTCTTT. This gives the protein CASRSGGWNTEAFF.

The CDR3 protein is CASSTQEAYSNQPQHF. CDR3 in DNA: TGTGCCAGCAGTACACAGGAAGCCTATAGCAATCAGCCCCAGCATTTT. The V call is TRBV6-6, the J call TRBJ1-5; tentative D call: TRBD1 (5 bases). The CDR3 has 16 amino acids. The ends were cut back, 5 bases at V and 0 bases at J, with 14 bases in the middle. CDR1 is MNHNY, CDR2 SVGAGI, per germline (reference sequence).

This clone has only one observation. This chain connects TRBV9 to TRBJ1-1; weak D call: TRBD1 (6 bases). The CDR3 loop spans 20 amino acids. V was shortened by 3 bases and J by 2 bases, with 29 bases between the two germline ends. Germline CDR1 reads SGDLS; CDR2 reads YYNGEE. DNA for the CDR3: TGTGCCAGCAGCGCCGCGAACGAGGGAAGCAGGGGAGTCATCAACACTGAAGCTTTCTTT. This gives the protein CASSAANEGSRGVINTEAFF. Based on the CDR3 plus reference TRBV9 and TRBJ1-1, the full variable domain is DSGVTQTPKHLITATGQRVTLRCSPRSGDLSVYWYQQSLDQGLQFLIQYYNGEERAKGNILERFSAQQFPDLHSELNLSSLELGDSALYFCASSAANEGSRGVINTEAFFGQGTRLTVV.

The CDR3 DNA reads as TGTGCCAGCGCGGCGACAGAACTCGTCGAGCAGTACTTC. Its translation is CASAATELVEQYF. This sequence joins TRBV6-1 and TRBJ2-7; maybe TRBD1 (5 bases). Trimming removed 8 bases from V and 6 bases from J, with 17 bases in between. The length of the CDR3 is 13 residues. The germline V gene encodes CDR1 MNHNS and CDR2 SASEGT.

The CDR3 loop is CATSVGGSGSYNEQFF. In DNA, the CDR3 is TGTGCCACCAGTGTGGGAGGGAGCGGCTCCTACAATGAGCAGTTCTTC. The chain has TRBV15 and TRBJ2-1; 7 bases match TRBD2. Germline CDR1 and CDR2: LNHNV and YYDKDF (reference sequence). V lost 6 bases, J lost 0 bases, and 8 bases stayed unmatched. The CDR3 is 16 residues long.

This clone was counted between two and nine times. V usage is TRBV10-1 and J usage is TRBJ2-1; 8 bases align to TRBD2. The V and J ends lost 8 bases and 8 bases, in that order; junction bases with no gene match: 14. Germline V gene lookup returns CDR1 WNHNN and CDR2 SYGVQD (reference sequence). This CDR3 spans 15 amino acids. The DNA for the CDR3 is TGCGCCAGCCAACTCGGGAGGGCAGGGTTCGATGAGCAGTTCTTC. It codes for CASQLGRAGFDEQFF.

V usage is TRBV21-1 and J usage is TRBJ2-1; the table's D gene call, TRBD2, was not cross checked with the DNA. TRBV21-1 has pseudogene status. The CDR3 is made up of 15 amino acids. The CDR3 sequence is CASSKAGSTYNEQFF. For the CDR3, the DNA is TGTGCCAGCAGCAAAGCTGGTAGTACCTACAATGAGCAGTTCTTC.

V gene TRBV28 combines with J gene TRBJ2-7; possibly TRBD2 for D (5 bases). Germline values: CDR1 MDHEN, CDR2 SYDVKM. The CDR3 has 16 amino acids. Trimming took off 2 bases at V and 0 bases at J, with 14 bases between the two ends. CDR3 DNA: TGTGCCAGCAGTTTAGCTAGGCGGGTTGCCTCCTACGAGCAGTACTTC. Amino acids: CASSLARRVASYEQYF.

The chain joins TRBV5-1 to TRBJ2-7, with a weak D call TRBD1 (5 bases). CDR3 length equals 11 residues. Germline V gives CDR1 SGHRS, CDR2 YFSETQ. V was shortened by 2 bases and J by 5 bases, with 5 bases between the two germline ends. The CDR3 here is CASSFRDEQYF. The CDR3 DNA reads as TGCGCCAGCAGCTTCAGGGACGAGCAGTACTTC.

This sequence joins TRBV7-2 and TRBJ1-5; D unclear. Trimming removed 5 bases at V and 0 bases at J, with 5 bases between. CDR1 is SGHTA and CDR2 is FQGNSA in the germline V gene. This CDR3 is built from 13 residues. CDR3 protein: CASSQVSNQPQHF. The CDR3 nucleotides read TGTGCCAGCAGCCAGGTTAGCAATCAGCCCCAGCATTTT.

The chain links TRBV7-8 to TRBJ2-7; D perhaps matches TRBD2 (5 bases). Germline loops: CDR1 SGHVS, CDR2 FQNEAQ. The V end lost 4 bases, the J end lost 2 bases, and 12 bases lay between the germline ends. CDR3 length: 14 amino acids. DNA of the CDR3: TGTGCCAGCAGCTCGACGGGGTACCCCTACGAGCAGTACTTC. The encoded protein is CASSSTGYPYEQYF.

This chain uses TRBV29-1 with TRBJ1-2; possibly TRBD1 for D (5 bases). The CDR3 length is 13 residues. V lost 0 bases to trimming and J lost 8 bases, with 13 bases between them. Germline lookup yields CDR1 SQVTM and CDR2 ANQGSEA. The CDR3 protein is CSVEDPGFGGYTF. The CDR3, as DNA: TGCAGCGTTGAAGATCCAGGGTTCGGCGGCTACACCTTC.

This clone was found once. The V gene is TRBV6-1, the J gene TRBJ1-2, with TRBD1 matching over 7 bases. The germline gives CDR1 MNHNS, CDR2 SASEGT. V was pared by 0 bases and J by 4 bases, with 23 bases of the junction left unmatched. The CDR3 runs to 21 residues. The CDR3 sequence is CASSEAPTIGNRGKRVYGYTF. The CDR3 bases are TGTGCCAGCAGTGAAGCCCCTACGATAGGGAACAGGGGCAAAAGAGTCTATGGCTACACCTTC.

The rearrangement links TRBV10-3 to TRBJ1-1; 7 nucleotides line up with TRBD1. In germline, CDR1 is ENHRY, CDR2 SYGVKD. With 0 bases clipped from V and 7 bases from J, the junction kept 8 bases outside the gene matches. The CDR3 loop spans 15 amino acids. For the CDR3, the DNA is TGTGCCATCAGTGAGTCAGGAGGGGGCAGGGGTGAAGCTTTCTTT. This codes for CAISESGGGRGEAFF.

This sequence joins TRBV6-1 and TRBJ2-7; 9 bases fit TRBD2. The CDR3 totals 18 residues. CDR1 and CDR2 from the germline V gene are MNHNS and SASEGT. Trimming cost V 2 bases and J 0 bases; bases outside gene matches: 11. The CDR3 coding sequence is TGTGCCAGCAGTGAACTAGCGGGGATTCAATTGAGCTCCTACGAGCAGTACTTC. Protein product: CASSELAGIQLSSYEQYF.

The V call is TRBV19, the J call TRBJ2-7; D gene uncertain. The ends were cut back, 11 bases at V and 3 bases at J, with 17 bases in the middle. Germline CDR1 reads LNHDA; CDR2 reads SQIVND (reference sequence). The CDR3 length is 13 residues. The CDR3 is CACCPVPCYEQYF. CDR3 sequence (DNA): TGTGCCTGTTGTCCAGTCCCCTGCTACGAGCAGTACTTC.

The chain recombines TRBV5-1 with TRBJ2-1, with 9 bases matching TRBD1. Trimming at V came to 7 bases and at J to 7 bases, leaving 12 bases not matched to a gene. Germline CDR1 reads SGHRS; CDR2 reads YFSETQ. The CDR3 length is 15 residues. The CDR3 sequence: CASFGGTGLGNEQFF. The CDR3 DNA is TGCGCCAGCTTTGGGGGGACAGGGTTGGGGAATGAGCAGTTCTTC.

The chain employs TRBV6-1 and TRBJ1-1, with 8 bases fitting TRBD1. The CDR3 consists of 14 residues. Germline CDR1 and CDR2: MNHNS and SASEGT. V was clipped by 4 bases and J by 4 bases; unmatched bases: 5. The CDR3 sequence: CASSVDRGGTEAFF. For the CDR3, the DNA is TGTGCCAGCAGTGTTGACAGGGGAGGCACTGAAGCTTTCTTT.

The chain carries TRBV19 and TRBJ1-2, with D unresolved. The germline gives CDR1 LNHDA, CDR2 SQIVND (reference sequence). With 5 bases removed from V and 4 bases from J, the gap between germline ends came to 11 bases. The CDR3 has 13 amino acids. CDR3 protein: CASSEGRAYGYTF. The CDR3 DNA follows: TGTGCCAGTAGTGAGGGTCGGGCCTATGGCTACACCTTC.

The chain carries TRBV6-1 and TRBJ2-7; 10 nucleotides match TRBD1. CDR3 size: 14 residues. V lost 6 bases and J lost 2; bases outside the gene matches: 4. Per germline, CDR1 MNHNS and CDR2 SASEGT. The CDR3 DNA follows: TGTGCCAGCAGACCCGGACAGGGGGCCTACGAGCAGTACTTC. Its protein is CASRPGQGAYEQYF.

In DNA, the CDR3 is TGTGCCAGCAGTCGAGCTAGCGCCAGCTACGAGCAGTACTTC. Translated: CASSRASASYEQYF. The chain uses TRBV2 and TRBJ2-7, with D maybe TRBD2 (6 bases). Between the trimmed V and J ends, which lost 5 bases and 3 bases, there was a span of 14 bases. The CDR3 runs 14 residues. CDR1 and CDR2 (germline): SNHLY, FYNNEI.

This clone was picked up a small number of times. This chain links TRBV10-2 with TRBJ2-5, with D perhaps matching TRBD1 (5 bases). The assigned J gene may be wrong: the sequence end matches TRBJ2-7 better. The CDR3 loop spans 12 amino acids. Germline V lookup: CDR1 WSHSY, CDR2 SAAADI. In DNA, the CDR3 is TGCGCCAGCAGGACAGTAGGCCACGAGCAGTACTTC. Translation: CASRTVGHEQYF.

This clone was observed once. The V and J genes are TRBV29-1 and TRBJ1-5; D remains unclear. Germline assignment: CDR1 SQVTM and CDR2 ANQGSEA. V lost 5 bases, J lost 6 bases, and 44 bases lay in between. CDR3 size: 23 residues. The CDR3 protein is CSVSLAFNFVSWVSGRLSQPQHF. The CDR3 DNA reads as TGCAGCGTTTCGTTAGCGTTTAACTTTGTCTCTTGGGTATCCGGAAGATTATCTCAGCCCCAGCATTTT.

This clone was recorded only once. The chain couples TRBV28 to TRBJ1-5; 7 bases agree with TRBD1. CDR3 length: 15 amino acids. Losses at the gene ends were 5 bases for V and 0 bases for J; bases not matched to a gene: 4. The germline CDR1 and CDR2 sequences are MDHEN and SYDVKM. CDR3 bases: TGTGCCAGCAGTCCCAGGGGGGCTAGCAATCAGCCCCAGCATTTT. Amino acids: CASSPRGASNQPQHF.

This chain uses TRBV6-1 with TRBJ1-3; a weak D match, TRBD1 (5 bases). This CDR3 has 16 amino acids. Trimming stripped 4 bases from V and 0 bases from J, with 13 bases between. CDR1 and CDR2 from the germline V gene are MNHNS and SASEGT. CDR3 bases: TGTGCCAGCAGTGCCCAACAGGCCTACTCTGGAAACACCATATATTTT. Protein sequence: CASSAQQAYSGNTIYF.

V and J are TRBV13 and TRBJ1-4; 8 bases line up with TRBD1. The germline V gene has CDR1 PRHDT and CDR2 FYEKMQ (reference sequence). Germline trimming cut 3 bases from V and 7 bases from J; bases unmatched to any gene: 4. The CDR3 runs to 14 residues. The CDR3 loop is CASSFGQGGEKLFF. CDR3 coding DNA: TGTGCCAGCAGCTTTGGACAGGGTGGTGAAAAACTGTTTTTT.

V gene TRBV5-1 combines with J gene TRBJ2-7; 10 bases agree with TRBD2. The V and J ends lost 0 bases and 2 bases, in that order; junction bases with no gene match: 11. The CDR3 contains 18 residues. In germline, CDR1 is SGHRS, CDR2 YFSETQ. CDR3 sequence reads: CASSLGLAGVGGTYEQYF. CDR3 DNA: TGCGCCAGCAGCTTGGGGCTAGCGGGAGTGGGGGGGACCTACGAGCAGTACTTC.

This clone was found once. The CDR3 sequence: CATSRNRVLQPQHF. CDR3 nucleotide sequence: TGTGCCACCAGCAGAAACAGGGTTTTGCAGCCCCAGCATTTT. This chain links TRBV15 with TRBJ1-5, with D perhaps matching TRBD1 (6 bases). The CDR3 loop spans 14 amino acids. The V gene lost 2 bases and the J gene lost 7 bases, with 12 bases spanning the gap. Germline V lookup: CDR1 LNHNV, CDR2 YYDKDF (reference sequence).

The chain uses TRBV30 and TRBJ2-7, with a weak D call TRBD1 (7 bases). Per germline, CDR1 GTSNPN and CDR2 SVGIG (reference sequence). This CDR3 contains 13 residues. Trimming cost V 4 bases and J 2 bases, with 12 bases left between them. The CDR3 loop reads CAWKTGTPYEQYF. Here the CDR3 DNA reads TGTGCCTGGAAGACAGGGACTCCCTACGAGCAGTACTTC.

The J gene is TRBJ1-1, the V gene TRBV7-8; 9 bases align to TRBD1. The V gene's germline CDR1 is SGHVS and CDR2 FQNEAQ. V lost 1 base and J lost 5; bases outside the gene matches: 14. The CDR3 loop spans 18 amino acids. The CDR3 nucleotides read TGTGCCAGCAGCTTAGGGGTCCCAAGACAGGGGGTTCGGACTGAAGCTTTCTTT. Protein sequence: CASSLGVPRQGVRTEAFF. The full variable domain, rest sourced from reference TRBV7-8 and TRBJ1-1, is GAGVSQSPRYKVAKRGQDVALRCDPISGHVSLFWYQQALGQGPEFLTYFQNEAQLDKSGLPSDRFFAERPEGSVSTLKIQRTQQEDSAVYLCASSLGVPRQGVRTEAFFGQGTRLTVV.